This TCR beta chain was identified in a study of identical twins (TCRdb year 2016). About the study as a whole: To test whether fetal clonotypes persist, this study deep-sequenced TCR alpha and beta repertoires from monozygotic twins, from unrelated adults of various ages, and from cord blood. To rule out contamination, the twin experiments were replicated at different times with different library preparation protocols.

At least ten counts were recorded for this clonotype. Its antigen remains unidentified. Qualities for individual bases were not recorded, and no much larger clone is one base off. Only healthy Caucasian donors were included. Miltenyi CD45RO+ enrichment and human naive T-cell isolation kits were used to isolate memory (CD45RO+) and naive T cells from PBMC. Here V drops 6 bases and J drops 6 bases, and the junction holds 17 bases not matched to any gene. For CDR1 and CDR2, the germline V gene lists MNHNS and SASEGT. Measured from the cysteine to the phenylalanine, the CDR3 is 17 residues long. Kept here is only the CDR3 DNA, which spans 51 bases and is read in frame from base 1. Receptor amplification or capture employed 5' RACE. Reads for this sample came from an Illumina HiSeq 2000. Template switching introduced a universal primer binding site; the final cDNA contained a unique molecular identifier, enabling accurate counting of TCR cDNA molecules. Specific primers in the conserved constant-segment region were used to synthesize first-strand cDNA for the TCR alpha and beta chains. Each cDNA library was double barcoded, with a SMART-Mk sample barcode plus Illumina barcodes, to control for contamination. TruSeq adapter sequences, together with Illumina sample barcodes, were added in two successive PCR steps. TCR alpha and beta cDNA libraries were sequenced on the Illumina HiSeq platform with custom primers. The paper's processing steps were these. Unique molecular identifiers were extracted from raw reads with MiGEC, and CDR3 positions were determined with MiXCR. Recombination models were inferred per individual with the repgenHMM and IGoR tools using an EM algorithm. Shared clonotypes were analyzed with the tcR package in R, and sharing was normalized by the product of cloneset sizes. To study raw recombination free of thymic and clonal selection effects, out-of-frame nonproductive sequences were analyzed. The raw public reads went through TCRdb reprocessing: fastp at Q25, MiXCR clone calling, in-frame beta chains kept. When rows share a CDR3 protein, they turn into one entry using the most common DNA and genes. TCRdb, rather than the study authors, made the V and J calls. This sample comprises 140,000 to 150,000 distinct CDR3 sequences, 3% to 4% of them detected only once. 8% to 8.5% of the sample is taken by the ten largest.

General study outcomes and caveats: Zero-insertion analyses could be partly confounded by invariant T cells such as MAIT and iNKT, although diverse VJ usage argued against such confounding for most clonotypes. Compared with coincidental sharing between unrelated individuals, out-of-frame TCR alpha sequences shared between twins had an excess of sequences with low generation probability. Abundant cord blood beta clonotypes had fewer insertions, young adult naive repertoires showed a similar but weaker trend, and memory repertoires showed no such trend. Recombination models systematically underestimated out-of-frame TCR alpha sharing in monozygotic twins but agreed with sharing between unrelated individuals. Conclusions relied on cross-sectional statistical analysis, since the same donors could not be followed over many years. A weaker excess of twin sharing was found in beta out-of-frame sequences because the signal-to-noise ratio was lowered by fewer shared sequences.

This clonotype originated in a man aged 18 to 30 in good health. The sequence links TRBV6-1 to TRBJ2-5, with 9 bases in between that match TRBD2. Sequenced material: memory T cells sorted from blood. Read against the paper, the sample's cell subset or site label means: CD45RO+ enriched T cells. In nucleotides, the sequence is TGTGCCAGCAGCCGCGGGTCGGCTAGCGGGGCGGGCAAGACCCAGTACTTC. Its amino acids are CASSRGSASGAGKTQYF.